This T cell receptor beta chain was identified in a study of T cells after somatic rescue of genetic block. V was pared by 3 bases and J by 4 bases, with 12 bases between. The CDR3 is made up of 13 amino acids. Germline V gene sequence: CDR1 SQVTM, CDR2 ANQGSEA. TCRdb's copy holds only in-frame clones and misses some; the assay was immunoSEQ multiplex PCR. This table holds some 74,000 clones, more than 75% found once. The sample was peripheral blood mononuclear cells (PBMCs). The receptor was derived from a man under 40. This chain uses TRBV29-1 with TRBJ1-2, with D hard to call. This CDR3 reads CSVDPSGIYGYTF. CDR3 nucleotide sequence: TGCAGCGTTGACCCATCGGGGATCTATGGCTACACCTTC. Together with reference TRBV29-1 and TRBJ1-2, the CDR3 gives the full variable domain: SAVISQKPSRDICQRGTSLTIQCQVDSQVTMMFWYRQQPGQSLTLIATANQGSEATYESGFVIDKFPISRPNLTFSTLTVSNMSPEDSSIYLCSVDPSGIYGYTFGSGTRLTVV.